These 32 T cell receptor beta chains came from one sample sequenced in a study of control samples from healthy donors and cancer patients. Here immunoSEQ multiplex PCR was the method, and the copy in TCRdb shows in-frame clones only, minus some. Among around 99,000 clones listed, around nine tenths were seen once. Sequencing input: blood. The receptors were sampled from a human donor in good health. The donor label of this sample is uncertain.

V gene TRBV29-1 combines with J gene TRBJ2-4, with TRBD2 as a possible D gene (6 bases). V was shortened by 7 bases and J by 7 bases, with 23 bases between the two germline ends. Germline values: CDR1 SQVTM, CDR2 ANQGSEA. The CDR3 runs 15 residues. CDR3 in amino acids: CSASGVPWGNNIQYF. The CDR3 coding sequence is TGCAGCGCGTCGGGAGTGCCCTGGGGAAACAACATTCAGTACTTC.

This chain uses TRBV14 with TRBJ2-7; 7 positions match TRBD1. The CDR3 runs to 13 residues. Germline CDR1 reads SGHDN; CDR2 reads FVKESK. Trimming at V came to 0 bases and at J to 5 bases, leaving 1 base not matched to a gene. Here the CDR3 DNA reads TGTGCCAGCAGCCAAGATGACAGGGACGAGCAGTACTTC. This gives the protein CASSQDDRDEQYF.

V usage is TRBV4-2 and J usage is TRBJ1-2, with 7 bases that match TRBD1. The V segment lost 5 bases and the J segment 4 bases; nucleotides outside the gene matches: 7. Germline V gene lookup returns CDR1 LGHNA and CDR2 YNFKEQ. The CDR3 is 14 amino acids. The chain's CDR3 is CASSSPGQFYGYTF. The CDR3 DNA reads TGTGCCAGCAGCTCTCCGGGACAGTTCTATGGCTACACCTTC.

The CDR3, as DNA: TGCGCCAGCAGCCCCGGCGACAGGCAAGAGACCCAGTACTTC. Its protein is CASSPGDRQETQYF. The chain links TRBV5-1 to TRBJ2-5; D is perhaps TRBD1 (6 bases). V was shortened by 4 bases and J by 2 bases, with 12 bases between the two germline ends. The CDR3 extends over 14 amino acids. Germline-derived CDR1 and CDR2 are SGHRS and YFSETQ. Full variable domain (outside the CDR3, taken from reference TRBV5-1 and TRBJ2-5): KAGVTQTPRYLIKTRGQQVTLSCSPISGHRSVSWYQQTPGQGLQFLFEYFSETQRNKGNFPGRFSGRQFSNSRSEMNVSTLELGDSALYLCASSPGDRQETQYFGPGTRLLVL.

The chain is built from TRBV5-1 and TRBJ1-1; 9 bases fit TRBD1. The V gene end was trimmed by 4 bases and the J gene end by 3 bases; junction bases not matched to a gene: 7. The CDR3 runs 15 residues. Germline V gene data show CDR1 as SGHRS and CDR2 as YFSETQ. The CDR3 nucleotides are TGCGCCAGCAGCGAGGACAGGGGTTGGGACACTGAAGCTTTCTTT. As protein: CASSEDRGWDTEAFF.

A word on this clone: A junction boundary mismatches the germline segment, possibly from a read error. The gene calls are TRBV7-7 and TRBJ2-5; D possibly corresponds to TRBD2 (7 bases). Germline V CDR1 and CDR2: SSHAT, FNYEAQ (reference sequence). The CDR3 is 15 amino acids. The CDR3 nucleotides read TGTGCTAGCAGCCCTAATGCGGGGGCTGGTGGGACCCAGTACTTC. Protein product: CASSPNAGAGGTQYF.

This clone was detected only once. The rearrangement joins TRBV5-1 to TRBJ1-6; a possible D gene is TRBD1 (5 bases). The V and J ends lost 5 bases and 7 bases respectively, with 10 bases between them. The germline V gene encodes CDR1 SGHRS and CDR2 YFSETQ. This CDR3 contains 13 residues. The CDR3 DNA follows: TGCGCCAGCAGGGCAGAGGGGAATTCACCCCTCCACTTT. Protein: CASRAEGNSPLHF.

In this sample, this clone turned up once. V is TRBV5-6 and J is TRBJ2-5; D is undetermined. Trimming stripped 0 bases from V and 4 bases from J, with 4 bases between. CDR1 SGHDT and CDR2 YYEEEE come from the germline V gene. This CDR3 is built from 12 residues. CDR3 loop: CASSLGRETQYF. The CDR3 region has the DNA TGTGCCAGCAGCTTGGGGAGAGAGACCCAGTACTTC.

The chain recombines TRBV9 with TRBJ2-5; D is undetermined. CDR1 is SGDLS, CDR2 YYNGEE, per germline. V was cut by 3 bases and J by 5 bases, with 11 bases left in between. The CDR3 has 13 amino acids. The CDR3 coding sequence is TGTGCCAGCAGCGCCGGGCAAGGGGAGACCCAGTACTTC. Amino acids: CASSAGQGETQYF.

Only a few counts were recorded for this clone. Other DNA sequences within the sample encode an identical CDR3. The rearrangement links TRBV9 to TRBJ2-3, with D possibly TRBD1 on 6 matching bases. Deletions cut 2 bases from V and 5 bases from J, with 15 bases between. The germline V gene encodes CDR1 SGDLS and CDR2 YYNGEE. There are 15 residues in the CDR3. The CDR3 region is CASSVRAEGGDTQYF. The CDR3 DNA reads TGTGCCAGCAGCGTCCGCGCGGAAGGGGGAGATACGCAGTATTTT.

On this clone itself: A read error may account for a junction end that differs from germline. This chain uses TRBV19 with TRBJ2-1; no definite D call. There are 15 residues in the CDR3. Germline V gene sequence: CDR1 LNHDA, CDR2 SQIVND (reference sequence). CDR3 sequence reads: CAGSIDWDSYNEQFF. CDR3 DNA: TGTGCCGGTAGTATAGATTGGGACTCCTACAATGAGCAGTTCTTC.

The chain has TRBV21-1 and TRBJ1-5. TRBV21-1 counts as a pseudogene. The CDR3 spans 16 residues. Written as DNA, the CDR3 is TGTGCCAGCAGCAAAATCGGCTTATTACACAATCAGCCCCAGCATTTT. Encoded protein: CASSKIGLLHNQPQHF.

This chain links TRBV5-5 with TRBJ2-2; D assignment may be TRBD1 or TRBD2 (5 bases each). V lost 1 base, J lost 6 bases, and 10 bases lay in between. The CDR3 is made up of 14 amino acids. Germline CDR1 is SGHKS and CDR2 is YYEKEE (reference sequence). The CDR3 protein is CASSLLLGAGELFF. CDR3 nucleotide sequence: TGTGCCAGCAGCTTGCTGCTGGGGGCCGGGGAGCTGTTTTTT.

This rearrangement joins TRBV9 to TRBJ1-6, with 8 bases matching TRBD1. The junction had 7 bases not matched to a gene; V was cut back by 1 base and J by 10 bases. Germline CDR1 and CDR2: SGDLS and YYNGEE. The CDR3 is 15 residues long. CDR3 in amino acids: CASSVSPGGHSPLHF. Written as DNA, the CDR3 is TGTGCCAGCAGCGTATCCCCAGGGGGCCACTCACCCCTCCACTTT.

Turning to this clone: The same CDR3 arises from other DNA sequences in this sample as well. The CDR3 sequence: CASSLGGTGELFF. CDR3 DNA: TGTGCCAGCAGCTTGGGAGGCACCGGGGAGCTGTTTTTT. The rearrangement joins TRBV5-4 to TRBJ2-2; D unresolved. The CDR3 contains 13 residues. Between the trimmed V and J ends, which lost 0 bases and 4 bases, there was a span of 4 bases. Germline CDR1 and CDR2: SGHNT and YYREEE (reference sequence). Complete variable domain (other parts from reference TRBV5-4 and TRBJ2-2): ETGVTQSPTHLIKTRGQQVTLRCSSQSGHNTVSWYQQALGQGPQFIFQYYREEENGRGNFPPRFSGLQFPNYSSELNVNALELDDSALYLCASSLGGTGELFFGEGSRLTVL.

The chain carries TRBV3-1 (or the pseudogene TRBV3-2) and TRBJ2-5; D is unresolved. Trimming removed 0 bases from V and 7 bases from J, with 0 bases in between. The CDR3 is 10 residues long. Germline-derived CDR1 and CDR2 are LGHDT and YNNKEL (reference sequence). Written as DNA, the CDR3 is TGTGCCAGCAGCCAAGAGACCCAGTACTTC. It is translated as CASSQETQYF.

V and J are TRBV18 and TRBJ1-1; TRBD1 aligns across 9 bases. V trimming: 3 bases; J trimming: 6 bases; junction bases outside the gene matches: 11. The CDR3 extends over 16 amino acids. The germline gives CDR1 KGHSH, CDR2 LQKENI. As DNA, the CDR3 is TGTGCCAGCTCACCGAACACACAGGGGGCGGTGGCTGAAGCTTTCTTT. Protein: CASSPNTQGAVAEAFF.

This clone was detected a few times. The V and J genes are TRBV2 and TRBJ2-2, with 7 bases identical to TRBD2. The length of the CDR3 is 12 residues. CDR1 is SNHLY, CDR2 FYNNEI, per germline. V gave up 8 bases and J gave up 6 bases; unmatched junction bases: 3. As DNA, the CDR3 is TGTGCCAGCGGGAGGGGCGCCGGGGAGCTGTTTTTT. Amino acid sequence: CASGRGAGELFF.

The rearrangement links TRBV7-2 to TRBJ2-1; TRBD1 agrees at 7 bases. The germline V gene has CDR1 SGHTA and CDR2 FQGNSA. The CDR3 spans 19 residues. J gave up 2 bases and V 6 bases, and 19 bases lay outside the gene matches. This CDR3 is CASRQRRDSKMMAYNEQFF. The CDR3 region has the DNA TGTGCCAGCAGGCAGCGCAGGGACAGCAAAATGATGGCCTACAATGAGCAGTTCTTC.

CDR3 in amino acids: CAWSPLTGKNTEAFF. As DNA, the CDR3 is TGTGCCTGGAGCCCCCTGACAGGGAAGAACACTGAAGCTTTCTTT. The J gene is TRBJ1-1, the V gene TRBV30, with 7 bases fitting TRBD1. V was clipped by 3 bases and J by 1 base; unmatched bases: 8. Germline V CDR1 and CDR2: GTSNPN, SVGIG (reference sequence). The CDR3 totals 15 residues.

The chain has TRBV6-1 and TRBJ2-4; D is possibly TRBD2 (6 bases). Germline V gene data show CDR1 as MNHNS and CDR2 as SASEGT. V lost 4 bases and J lost 0, with 13 bases in between. There are 16 residues in the CDR3. The CDR3 DNA reads TGTGCCAGCAGTGGTCAGGGCGGGACAGCCAAAAACATTCAGTACTTC. This codes for CASSGQGGTAKNIQYF.

CDR3 protein: CASSESRGLQGTEAFF. The CDR3 nucleotides read TGCGCCAGCAGTGAGTCCCGGGGACTACAAGGGACTGAAGCTTTCTTT. The rearrangement joins TRBV10-1 to TRBJ1-1; a weak D match, TRBD1 (5 bases). In germline, CDR1 is WNHNN, CDR2 SYGVQD (reference sequence). The CDR3 runs 16 residues. V lost 0 bases and J lost 5, with 16 bases in between.

The chain recombines TRBV4-2 with TRBJ2-5; TRBD2 matches 8 bases. The V and J ends lost 0 bases and 1 base, in that order; junction bases with no gene match: 1. The V gene's germline CDR1 is LGHNA and CDR2 YNFKEQ. CDR3 length equals 15 residues. CDR3 DNA: TGTGCCAGCAGCCAAGATCGGGGGGGCCAAGAGACCCAGTACTTC. It is translated as CASSQDRGGQETQYF.

This rearrangement joins TRBV9 to TRBJ2-3, with a tentative D call TRBD2 (6 bases). This CDR3 has 17 amino acids. Looked up from germline, CDR1 is SGDLS and CDR2 is YYNGEE. V lost 0 bases to trimming and J lost 2 bases, with 16 bases between them. CDR3 DNA: TGTGCCAGCAGCGTAGGAGGAGGGGACCCCCTCACAGATACGCAGTATTTT. It codes for CASSVGGGDPLTDTQYF.

The chain is built from TRBV29-1 and TRBJ2-5; tentatively, D is TRBD1 (6 bases). The CDR3 has 17 amino acids. V gave up 1 base and J gave up 5 bases, with 23 bases separating them. Germline-derived CDR1 and CDR2 are SQVTM and ANQGSEA. The CDR3 sequence: CSVEVRGDRRPQETQYF. The CDR3 nucleotides read TGCAGCGTTGAAGTTAGGGGAGACAGGAGGCCCCAGGAGACCCAGTACTTC.

This chain uses TRBV24-1 with TRBJ2-7, with D tentatively TRBD2 (5 bases). CDR3 size: 13 residues. V lost 3 bases and J 2 bases, leaving 7 bases between the germline ends. Germline CDR1 KGHDR, CDR2 SFDVKD. CDR3 nucleotide sequence: TGTGCCACCAGTGATCCCGGGACCTACGAGCAGTACTTC. Its translation: CATSDPGTYEQYF.

This clone was picked up one time. The gene calls are TRBV28 and TRBJ1-4; D remains ambiguous. The length of the CDR3 is 15 residues. The V gene lost 7 bases and the J gene lost 4 bases, with 16 bases spanning the gap. Germline CDR1 is MDHEN and CDR2 is SYDVKM. The DNA of the CDR3 is TGTGCCAGCACCCCGTCAGGATCAGATAATGAAAAACTGTTTTTT. As protein: CASTPSGSDNEKLFF.

V and J are TRBV15 and TRBJ2-7; D not resolved. V lost 0 bases, J lost 1 base, and 25 bases lay in between. Germline V gene data show CDR1 as LNHNV and CDR2 as YYDKDF (reference sequence). The CDR3 extends over 20 amino acids. CDR3 sequence reads: CATSRDLKPLSRRPSYEQYF. The CDR3 region has the DNA TGTGCCACCAGCAGAGACCTTAAACCGTTATCGCGGCGCCCATCCTACGAGCAGTACTTC.

This clone appeared a single time. The CDR3 sequence: CASRKDLGYTEAFF. DNA for the CDR3: TGTGCCAGCAGAAAAGACCTAGGGTACACTGAAGCTTTCTTT. The chain recombines TRBV11-2 with TRBJ1-1; no clear D. This CDR3 comprises 14 residues. Between the trimmed V and J ends, which lost 6 bases and 3 bases, there was a span of 14 bases. CDR1 is SGHAT, CDR2 FQNNGV, per germline. The complete variable domain, with remaining parts taken from reference TRBV11-2 and TRBJ1-1, reads EAGVAQSPRYKIIEKRQSVAFWCNPISGHATLYWYQQILGQGPKLLIQFQNNGVVDDSQLPKDRFSAERLKGVDSTLKIQPAKLEDSAVYLCASRKDLGYTEAFFGQGTRLTVV.

The genes are TRBV6-5 and TRBJ2-6; no definite D call. V lost 7 bases, J lost 0 bases, and 7 bases lay in between. The CDR3 contains 14 residues. The germline CDR1 and CDR2 sequences are MNHEY and SVGAGI. CDR3 sequence (DNA): TGTGCCAGCACACTGATCTCTGGGGCCAACGTCCTGACTTTC. Protein product: CASTLISGANVLTF.

The chain uses TRBV7-6 and TRBJ1-6, with 7 bases that match TRBD1. The CDR3 totals 15 residues. Trimming took 2 bases from V and 6 from J; bases not matched to a gene: 4. CDR1 is SGHVS and CDR2 is FNYEAQ in the germline V gene. CDR3 amino acids: CASSLRGQLNSPLHF. In nucleotides, the CDR3 is TGTGCCAGCAGCTTAAGGGGACAGCTTAATTCACCCCTCCACTTT.

This chain links TRBV6-7 with TRBJ1-6; 10 nucleotides agree with TRBD1. TRBV6-7 is an ORF, and what it does is uncertain. The CDR3 consists of 14 residues. V lost 5 bases, J lost 5 bases, and 0 bases stayed unmatched. The CDR3 nucleotides read TGTGCCAGCAGTGACAGGGGGCATAATTCACCCCTCCACTTT. Its translation: CASSDRGHNSPLHF.